What follows are 18 T cell receptor beta chains derived from one specimen sequenced in a study of T cell repertoires in cytomegalovirus infection. Their antigen targets remain unknown. TCRdb redid the calling of the reads with MiXCR, one entry per CDR3 protein. The sample records just under 500,000 distinct CDR3 sequences, 30% to 40% being singletons. The starting material was cultured PBMCs, obtained from culture after CMV antigen stimulation. These receptors came from a human donor in good health (CMV status not recorded). Some clones in this sample may be carry-over from other donors' samples.

CDR3: CASTPKVASGAYNEQFF. The CDR3 DNA reads TGTGCCAGCACCCCGAAGGTTGCTAGCGGGGCCTACAATGAGCAGTTCTTC. The chain uses TRBV9 and TRBJ2-1; 9 nucleotides agree with TRBD2. V lost 6 bases and J lost 2; bases outside the gene matches: 12. Germline-derived CDR1 and CDR2 are SGDLS and YYNGEE. The CDR3 extends over 17 amino acids.

A few counts support this clonotype. The V call is TRBV15, the J call TRBJ1-5; D remains ambiguous. V was pared by 7 bases and J by 3 bases, with 13 bases between. The CDR3 totals 14 residues. Germline lookup yields CDR1 LNHNV and CDR2 YYDKDF (reference sequence). CDR3 bases: TGTGCCACCACCCCAGAACTAATCAATCAGCCCCAGCATTTT. Its protein product is CATTPELINQPQHF.

In its sample, this clonotype was seen a few times. The genes are TRBV19 and TRBJ1-1; 8 nucleotides match TRBD1. Germline CDR1 LNHDA, CDR2 SQIVND (reference sequence). The CDR3 has 16 residues. The ends lost 3 bases at V and 5 bases at J; junction bases unmatched: 11. The CDR3 is CASSIGQGHFGTEAFF. CDR3 nucleotide sequence: TGTGCCAGTAGTATTGGACAGGGACATTTTGGGACTGAAGCTTTCTTT.

This clonotype has just a few counts. Written as DNA, the CDR3 is TGTGCCAGCAGCCCCAAGAAGAATGAGCAGTTCTTC. Translating it yields CASSPKKNEQFF. The chain uses TRBV7-8 and TRBJ2-1; no clear D. This CDR3 is 12 amino acids long. Trimming took 5 bases from V and 7 from J, leaving 9 bases between them. The germline V gene encodes CDR1 SGHVS and CDR2 FQNEAQ.

The rearrangement links TRBV19 to TRBJ2-4, with 9 bases matching TRBD1. J gave up 0 bases and V 8 bases, and 5 bases lay outside the gene matches. Germline V lookup: CDR1 LNHDA, CDR2 SQIVND (reference sequence). The CDR3 runs to 15 residues. The CDR3 reads CASGDRDKAKNIQYF. CDR3 bases: TGTGCCAGTGGGGACAGGGACAAAGCCAAAAACATTCAGTACTTC. Variable domain in full (rest from reference TRBV19 and TRBJ2-4): DGGITQSPKYLFRKEGQNVTLSCEQNLNHDAMYWYRQDPGQGLRLIYYSQIVNDFQKGDIAEGYSVSREKKESFPLTVTSAQKNPTAFYLCASGDRDKAKNIQYFGAGTRLSVL.

The V gene is TRBV11-2, the J gene TRBJ2-1, with unresolved D. The V gene's germline CDR1 is SGHAT and CDR2 FQNNGV. V was shortened by 1 base and J by 4 bases, with 5 bases between the two germline ends. This CDR3 comprises 13 residues. The CDR3 loop is CASSLAQYNEQFF. CDR3 bases: TGTGCCAGCAGCTTAGCACAATACAATGAGCAGTTCTTC.

The table lists this clonotype with many counts. CDR3 loop: CASSARDSKSEAFF. The CDR3 nucleotides are TGTGCCAGCAGCGCCCGGGACAGCAAGAGTGAAGCTTTCTTT. V usage is TRBV11-3 and J usage is TRBJ1-1, with TRBD1 identical over 7 bases. J gave up 7 bases and V 5 bases, and 10 bases lay outside the gene matches. Germline lookup yields CDR1 SGHNT and CDR2 YENEEA. The CDR3 covers 14 residues.

The V gene is TRBV19, the J gene TRBJ2-6; TRBD1 matches at 8 bases. V shed 4 bases, J shed 2 bases, and the junction held 7 bases outside the gene matches. Germline V gene lookup returns CDR1 LNHDA and CDR2 SQIVND (reference sequence). This CDR3 has 17 amino acids. CDR3 sequence (DNA): TGTGCCAGTAGTACAGACAGGGGAAGTGCTGGGGCCAACGTCCTGACTTTC. Amino acid sequence: CASSTDRGSAGANVLTF.

This chain uses TRBV19 with TRBJ2-7; D is unclear. The germline V gene has CDR1 LNHDA and CDR2 SQIVND (reference sequence). Between the trimmed V and J ends, which lost 5 bases and 2 bases, there was a span of 13 bases. The CDR3 covers 14 residues. The CDR3 protein is CASSWKDGAYEQYV. For the CDR3, the DNA is TGTGCCAGTAGTTGGAAGGACGGAGCCTACGAGCAGTACGTC.

The chain recombines TRBV6-1 with TRBJ2-1; 9 bases fit TRBD2. With V trimmed by 6 bases and J by 1 base, 4 bases remained unmatched. Germline lookup yields CDR1 MNHNS and CDR2 SASEGT. CDR3 length: 15 amino acids. CDR3 residues: CASRPSGRSYNEQFF. CDR3 nucleotides: TGTGCCAGCAGGCCAAGCGGGAGGTCCTACAATGAGCAGTTCTTC.

As to this clonotype: Likely a read error: the CDR3 ends without its conserved phenylalanine or tryptophan. This chain joins TRBV28 and TRBJ2-1; the match to TRBD2 covers 12 bases. Germline loops: CDR1 MDHEN, CDR2 SYDVKM. V lost 8 bases to trimming and J lost 7 bases; unmatched junction nucleotides: 9. This CDR3 is 15 amino acids long. For the CDR3, the DNA is TGTGCCAGCCGCCCTGACCTAGCGGGAGGGAATGAGCAGTTCTAC. It translates to CASRPDLAGGNEQFY.

Regarding this clonotype: Compared with germline, one end of the junction differs, possibly owing to a read error. V usage is TRBV2 and J usage is TRBJ2-2, with 7 bases identical to TRBD1. CDR1 is SNHLY, CDR2 FYNNEI, per germline. The CDR3 contains 14 residues. CDR3 DNA sequence: TGTGCCAGCAGGGAAGACAGGGATATCGGGGAGCTGTTTTTT. Translated, it gives CASREDRDIGELFF.

This clonotype was counted a few times. The chain couples TRBV19 to TRBJ1-1, with D possibly TRBD1 on 5 matching bases. The CDR3 consists of 15 residues. Trimming cost V 4 bases and J 1 base, with 13 bases left between them. CDR1 is LNHDA and CDR2 is SQIVND in the germline V gene (reference sequence). The CDR3 sequence: CASSTSGTRNTEAFF. The CDR3 region has the DNA TGTGCCAGTAGTACCTCCGGGACCAGGAACACTGAAGCTTTCTTT.

The chain joins TRBV7-9 to TRBJ1-1; D not resolved. The V end lost 6 bases, the J end lost 8 bases, and 10 bases lay between the germline ends. CDR1 and CDR2 from the germline V gene are SEHNR and FQNEAQ (reference sequence). The CDR3 spans 11 residues. CDR3 protein: CASSGGREAFF. In DNA form, the CDR3 reads TGTGCCAGCAGTGGTGGGCGAGAAGCTTTCTTT.

This clonotype was detected many times. In DNA form, the CDR3 reads TGTGCCAGCAGCCCCGCGTCGACTAACTATGGCTACACCTTC. The encoded protein is CASSPASTNYGYTF. The chain joins TRBV7-8 to TRBJ1-2, with D uncertain. Germline lookup yields CDR1 SGHVS and CDR2 FQNEAQ. The CDR3 is 14 amino acids. The V gene lost 5 bases and the J gene lost 0 bases, with 10 bases spanning the gap.

The chain employs TRBV12-3 or TRBV12-4 and TRBJ2-2; TRBD2 aligns across 11 bases. CDR3 length equals 16 residues. Trimming removed 7 bases from V and 7 bases from J; junction bases left unmatched: 11. The CDR3, as DNA: TGTGCCAGCACGCGCTATAGCGGGAGGGTGGACGGGGAGCTGTTTTTT. Its protein product is CASTRYSGRVDGELFF.

This chain uses TRBV7-6 with TRBJ2-5; D might be TRBD2 (5 bases). The V end lost 6 bases, the J end lost 2 bases, and 10 bases lay between the germline ends. Germline CDR1 reads SGHVS; CDR2 reads FNYEAQ. This CDR3 comprises 13 residues. The CDR3 sequence is CASSSDFQETQYF. The CDR3 DNA is TGTGCCAGCAGTTCGGACTTTCAAGAGACCCAGTACTTC.

This clonotype was counted ten times or more. The chain joins TRBV7-2 to TRBJ2-5; weak D call: TRBD1 (5 bases). Between the trimmed V and J ends, which lost 2 bases and 1 base, there was a span of 8 bases. This CDR3 contains 14 residues. Germline-derived CDR1 and CDR2 are SGHTA and FQGNSA. The CDR3 bases are TGTGCCAGCAGCTTACGACAGATCCAAGAGACCCAGTACTTC. The encoded protein is CASSLRQIQETQYF.